The text below deals with one T cell receptor (beta chain). What it binds is unknown. These data come from a study of CXCR3-negative and CXCR3-positive naive CD8 T cells. General observations from the study: Hydrophobicity of TRB CDR3s was greater in CXCR3-positive naive cells than in CXCR3-negative naive cells. With respect to TRBV-TRBJ usage, naive CXCR3-negative and CXCR3-positive cells were similar; memory differed. For memory CD8+ cells diversity was much lower, but both naive subsets had comparably high diversity.

This CDR3 has 16 amino acids. Germline lookup yields CDR1 SGHTA and CDR2 FQGNSA. CD45RO-CCR7+CD27+CD95- was the phenotype of naive CD8+ T cells. Through 5' RACE with UMI labels, the TRB cDNA libraries were prepared. From its re-call of the 5' RACE reads, TCRdb lists each CDR3 protein once, without DNA. This table holds 130,000 to 150,000 distinct CDR3 sequences. The V call is TRBV7-2, the J call TRBJ2-7; the TCRdb call, TRBD1, lacks DNA for checking. The TCR comes from a human donor in good health. Some clones in this sample may be carry-over from other donors' samples. The specimen sequenced was naive CXCR3+ CD8+ T cells from blood. Described subset: CD45RO-CCR7+CD27+CD95- naive CD8+ T cells expressing CXCR3 (TNR3+). The CDR3: CASSLAPGQVSYEQYF.